The 30 T cell receptor beta chains listed next were all sequenced from one sample in a study of graft-versus-host responses after intestinal transplantation. Assay: immunoSEQ multiplex PCR; the TCRdb copy retains only in-frame clones and omits some. Altogether 15,000 to 20,000 clones are present, about 93% being singletons, with the ten largest covering more than 1.5%. The material sequenced was PBMCs, taken more than 350 days after transplant. The receptors stem from a human patient who received an intestinal transplant, so some T cells may come from the graft donor.

The chain recombines TRBV2 with TRBJ2-3; possibly TRBD1 or TRBD2 for D (5 bases each). The CDR3 extends over 15 amino acids. From germline, CDR1 is SNHLY and CDR2 FYNNEI. V gave up 1 base and J gave up 7 bases, with 15 bases separating them. CDR3 in amino acids: CASSEGGPSLHTQYF. Here the CDR3 DNA reads TGTGCCAGCAGTGAAGGGGGACCTTCTTTGCATACGCAGTATTTT.

In its sample, this clone was seen once. V usage is TRBV2 and J usage is TRBJ2-2; no reliable D call. The CDR3 has 15 amino acids. V was shortened by 8 bases and J by 2 bases, with 15 bases between the two germline ends. CDR1 and CDR2 (germline): SNHLY, FYNNEI. CDR3 coding DNA: TGTGCCAGCCACTCTCATCCTGAAAACACCGGGGAGCTGTTTTTT. Protein: CASHSHPENTGELFF. Full variable domain (outside the CDR3, taken from reference TRBV2 and TRBJ2-2): EPEVTQTPSHQVTQMGQEVILRCVPISNHLYFYWYRQILGQKVEFLVSFYNNEISEKSEIFDDQFSVERPDGSNFTLKIRSTKLEDSAMYFCASHSHPENTGELFFGEGSRLTVL.

This clone was recorded once. The chain carries TRBV9 and TRBJ2-7, with TRBD2 identical over 7 bases. The CDR3 runs 14 residues. Germline CDR1 is SGDLS and CDR2 is YYNGEE. After removal of 0 bases from V and 4 bases from J, the junction contained 4 bases not matched to a gene. CDR3 protein: CASSVGGGPYEQYF. The DNA of the CDR3 is TGTGCCAGCAGCGTAGGGGGAGGGCCTTACGAGCAGTACTTC.

CDR3 residues: CASSYSPSTHTDTQYF. The CDR3 bases are TGTGCCAGCAGTTACTCGCCCAGTACCCACACAGATACGCAGTATTTT. The rearrangement uses TRBV6-6 and TRBJ2-3, with D hard to call. There are 16 residues in the CDR3. Germline values: CDR1 MNHNY, CDR2 SVGAGI (reference sequence). V dropped 0 bases and J dropped 2 bases, with 12 bases sitting between them.

The V and J genes are TRBV2 and TRBJ2-7, with D tentatively TRBD1 or TRBD2 (5 bases each). CDR1 and CDR2 from the germline V gene are SNHLY and FYNNEI. V lost 4 bases, J lost 6 bases, and 19 bases lay in between. The CDR3 is 15 amino acids. This CDR3 is CASSVLRGYPAEQYF. The CDR3 coding sequence is TGTGCCAGCAGTGTCCTTCGGGGCTACCCGGCCGAGCAGTACTTC.

The genes are TRBV7-3 and TRBJ2-7, with 7 bases that match TRBD2. Germline V gives CDR1 SGHTA, CDR2 FQGTGA. V shed 5 bases and J 7 bases; nucleotides not matched to a gene: 14. This CDR3 is 15 amino acids long. The CDR3: CASSPYDILAREQYF. The CDR3 DNA reads as TGTGCCAGCAGCCCCTACGACATACTAGCGAGGGAGCAGTACTTC.

This rearrangement joins TRBV6-1 to TRBJ1-1; the D is unclear. With 4 bases removed from V and 1 base from J, the gap between germline ends came to 7 bases. Germline CDR1 reads MNHNS; CDR2 reads SASEGT. The CDR3 has 13 amino acids. CDR3 in amino acids: CASSVRGNTEAFF. CDR3 DNA sequence: TGTGCCAGCAGTGTCAGAGGGAACACTGAAGCTTTCTTT.

The chain couples TRBV5-1 to TRBJ2-7, with D unresolved. The CDR3 sequence is 16 residues long. Trimming took 0 bases from V and 6 from J, leaving 19 bases between them. Germline V lookup: CDR1 SGHRS, CDR2 YFSETQ. This CDR3 reads CASSLAGAYRASEQYF. CDR3 bases: TGCGCCAGCAGCTTGGCGGGCGCTTACCGGGCCAGCGAGCAGTACTTC. Full variable domain (outside the CDR3, taken from reference TRBV5-1 and TRBJ2-7): KAGVTQTPRYLIKTRGQQVTLSCSPISGHRSVSWYQQTPGQGLQFLFEYFSETQRNKGNFPGRFSGRQFSNSRSEMNVSTLELGDSALYLCASSLAGAYRASEQYFGPGTRLTVT.

The chain uses TRBV18 and TRBJ2-7; no definite D call. The germline gives CDR1 KGHSH, CDR2 LQKENI. V lost 3 bases to trimming and J lost 7 bases, with 10 bases between them. CDR3 length: 12 residues. In nucleotides, the CDR3 is TGTGCCAGCTCACCGCCCCCGTGGGAGCAGTACTTC. Encoded protein: CASSPPPWEQYF.

This chain connects TRBV5-1 to TRBJ2-7; D call uncertain. This CDR3 contains 14 residues. Germline V gene data show CDR1 as SGHRS and CDR2 as YFSETQ. Trimming took 1 base from V and 7 from J, leaving 15 bases between them. CDR3 protein: CASSLPVPSREQYF. The CDR3 coding sequence is TGCGCCAGCAGCTTGCCCGTCCCCTCCAGAGAGCAGTACTTC.

The chain employs TRBV28 and TRBJ1-2; the D gene is possibly TRBD1 (5 bases). V was clipped by 6 bases and J by 4 bases, with 15 bases between them. This CDR3 contains 14 residues. CDR1 is MDHEN and CDR2 is SYDVKM in the germline V gene. The DNA of the CDR3 is TGTGCCAGCAGAACAAAGACAGCCTTCTATGGCTACACCTTC. This gives the protein CASRTKTAFYGYTF.

This rearrangement joins TRBV12-5 to TRBJ2-6; no clear D gene. The CDR3 is made up of 13 amino acids. V shed 6 bases and J shed 0 bases, with 3 bases lying between them. Germline CDR1 LGHNT, CDR2 FRNRAP. The CDR3 bases are TGTGCTAGTGGGAACTCTGGGGCCAACGTCCTGACTTTC. Its protein is CASGNSGANVLTF.

This rearrangement joins TRBV5-1 to TRBJ2-3; 11 nucleotides align to TRBD2. Germline V gene sequence: CDR1 SGHRS, CDR2 YFSETQ. The CDR3 is 18 residues long. Germline trimming cut 0 bases from V and 1 base from J; bases unmatched to any gene: 7. The CDR3 reads CASSLELTSGDRTDTQYF. The CDR3 nucleotides are TGCGCCAGCAGCTTGGAGCTGACTAGCGGGGACCGCACAGATACGCAGTATTTT. The full variable domain, completed using reference TRBV5-1 and TRBJ2-3, is KAGVTQTPRYLIKTRGQQVTLSCSPISGHRSVSWYQQTPGQGLQFLFEYFSETQRNKGNFPGRFSGRQFSNSRSEMNVSTLELGDSALYLCASSLELTSGDRTDTQYFGPGTRLTVL.

The chain links TRBV10-2 to TRBJ2-5, with 13 positions matching TRBD2. CDR1 and CDR2 (germline): WSHSY, SAAADI. V shed 7 bases and J 1 base; nucleotides not matched to a gene: 3. CDR3 length: 15 residues. The CDR3 nucleotides are TGCGCCAGCACCGGACTAGCGGGAGTCCAAGAGACCCAGTACTTC. Protein product: CASTGLAGVQETQYF.

The chain uses TRBV6-4 and TRBJ1-1; no clear D. Germline V lookup: CDR1 MRHNA, CDR2 SNTAGT. This CDR3 has 12 amino acids. The ends were cut back, 2 bases at V and 3 bases at J, with 4 bases in the middle. CDR3 sequence reads: CASSDRDTEAFF. The CDR3, as DNA: TGTGCCAGCAGTGACAGGGACACTGAAGCTTTCTTT.

This clone appeared a single time. The V gene is TRBV5-6, the J gene TRBJ2-3; 8 nucleotides match TRBD2. Germline lookup yields CDR1 SGHDT and CDR2 YYEEEE. This CDR3 region has 16 residues. Germline trimming cut 4 bases from V and 1 base from J; bases unmatched to any gene: 8. The CDR3 DNA reads as TGTGCCAGCAGCCCCACCCCGGGGGGGGGCACAGATACGCAGTATTTT. Its translation is CASSPTPGGGTDTQYF.

The rearrangement joins TRBV7-3 to TRBJ2-1, with TRBD2 matching 14 bases. Germline V gene lookup returns CDR1 SGHTA and CDR2 FQGTGA. The CDR3 has 16 residues. The V and J ends lost 5 bases and 5 bases, in that order; junction bases with no gene match: 5. The CDR3 DNA follows: TGTGCCAGCAGCCCGGCGACTAGCGGGAGGGACAATGAGCAGTTCTTC. The encoded protein is CASSPATSGRDNEQFF.

V and J are TRBV2 and TRBJ2-1; 7 nucleotides line up with TRBD2. The CDR3 consists of 15 residues. V lost 1 base, J lost 8 bases, and 8 bases stayed unmatched. Germline V gene data show CDR1 as SNHLY and CDR2 as FYNNEI. CDR3 protein: CASSEVAGLSHEQFF. CDR3 coding DNA: TGTGCCAGCAGTGAAGTAGCGGGCCTGAGCCATGAGCAGTTCTTC.

This rearrangement joins TRBV6-5 to TRBJ2-7, with D perhaps TRBD1 (5 bases). V shed 5 bases and J shed 2 bases, with 13 bases lying between them. The germline gives CDR1 MNHEY, CDR2 SVGAGI. This CDR3 spans 14 amino acids. CDR3 in amino acids: CASSEQGRAYEQYF. CDR3 coding DNA: TGTGCCAGCAGTGAGCAGGGCCGGGCCTACGAGCAGTACTTC.

J is TRBJ2-3 and V is TRBV20-1, with D perhaps TRBD2 (5 bases). V dropped 5 bases and J dropped 3 bases, with 6 bases sitting between them. CDR1 and CDR2 from the germline V gene are DFQATT and SNEGSKA (reference sequence). This CDR3 comprises 11 residues. The CDR3 loop reads CSASGTDTQYF. CDR3 nucleotide sequence: TGCAGTGCTTCGGGGACAGATACGCAGTATTTT.

The chain carries TRBV6-1 and TRBJ1-6, with D unresolved. This CDR3 has 15 residues. Germline CDR1 is MNHNS and CDR2 is SASEGT. V lost 2 bases to trimming and J lost 7 bases, with 12 bases between them. The DNA for the CDR3 is TGTGCCAGCAGTGAATTGGGAGGGTGGAATTCACCCCTCCACTTT. This gives the protein CASSELGGWNSPLHF.

The V call is TRBV5-4, the J call TRBJ1-2; D possibly corresponds to TRBD1 (5 bases). The CDR3 loop spans 14 amino acids. Trimming shortened V by 4 bases and J by 5 bases, and 15 bases separated the two germline ends. CDR1 is SGHNT, CDR2 YYREEE, per germline (reference sequence). This CDR3 reads CASSPSYGGYGYTF. The DNA of the CDR3 is TGTGCCAGCAGCCCGTCATATGGGGGATATGGCTACACCTTC.

In its sample, this clone was seen once. An end of the junction does not agree with germline; a read error may underlie this. The rearrangement uses TRBV4-1 and TRBJ2-7; TRBD2 matches 7 bases. Germline CDR1 is MGHRA and CDR2 is YSYEKL. This CDR3 is built from 16 residues. The CDR3: CASSQDRVAGVYEQYF. CDR3 DNA sequence: TGTGCCAGCAGCCAAGATAGGGTAGCGGGCGTCTACGAGCAGTACTTC.

The chain is built from TRBV7-2 and TRBJ2-7; 9 nucleotides align to TRBD1. With V trimmed by 0 bases and J by 4 bases, 4 bases remained unmatched. The V gene's germline CDR1 is SGHTA and CDR2 FQGNSA. The CDR3 length is 15 residues. Written as DNA, the CDR3 is TGTGCCAGCAGCTTAGCCGGGACAGGGAGTTACGAGCAGTACTTC. Amino acids: CASSLAGTGSYEQYF. Looking up the rest from reference TRBV7-2 and TRBJ2-7 gives the full variable domain: GAGVSQSPSNKVTEKGKDVELRCDPISGHTALYWYRQSLGQGLEFLIYFQGNSAPDKSGLPSDRFSAERTGGSVSTLTIQRTQQEDSAVYLCASSLAGTGSYEQYFGPGTRLTVT.

The V gene is TRBV25-1, the J gene TRBJ2-1; 7 nucleotides align to TRBD1. CDR3 size: 14 residues. The J segment lost 0 bases and the V segment lost 5 bases, leaving 1 base of the junction unmatched. The germline CDR1 and CDR2 sequences are MGHDK and SYGVNS. The CDR3 region is CASSRQGSYNEQFF. CDR3 DNA sequence: TGTGCCAGCAGTAGACAGGGCTCCTACAATGAGCAGTTCTTC.

This clone was seen a single time. The chain recombines TRBV11-2 with TRBJ2-5; 11 nucleotides match TRBD2. There are 16 residues in the CDR3. The trim removed 5 bases at V and 5 bases at J, leaving 10 bases unmatched. Germline CDR1 reads SGHAT; CDR2 reads FQNNGV. The CDR3 spells CASSRLAGGRDETQYF. In nucleotides, the CDR3 is TGTGCCAGCAGCCGGCTAGCGGGGGGACGGGATGAGACCCAGTACTTC.

The chain joins TRBV7-9 to TRBJ2-7; 9 nucleotides agree with TRBD2. The CDR3 contains 17 residues. V dropped 5 bases and J dropped 2; count of bases not matched to a gene: 13. The germline CDR1 and CDR2 sequences are SEHNR and FQNEAQ (reference sequence). The CDR3 nucleotides are TGTGCCAGCAGCCCCGGGGCGGTGACTAGCGGTACCTACGAGCAGTACTTC. Translating it yields CASSPGAVTSGTYEQYF.

Comments on this clone: At one of its ends the junction is not consistent with the germline gene, which may arise from a read error. V usage is TRBV6-1 and J usage is TRBJ2-7; D is possibly TRBD1 (5 bases). Germline V gives CDR1 MNHNS, CDR2 SASEGT. This CDR3 has 15 residues. Written as DNA, the CDR3 is TGTGCCAGCAGTGCGAATTCCTTGACAGTTCCCGCCGCGGACTTC. Translated: CASSANSLTVPAADF.

V and J are TRBV28 and TRBJ1-2; a possible D gene is TRBD1 (5 bases). Per the germline V gene, CDR1 is MDHEN and CDR2 is SYDVKM. The V end lost 2 bases, the J end lost 4 bases, and 11 bases lay between the germline ends. There are 14 residues in the CDR3. CDR3 in amino acids: CASSLILGGYGYTF. CDR3 sequence (DNA): TGTGCCAGCAGTTTAATTCTGGGGGGCTATGGCTACACCTTC.

V gene TRBV30 combines with J gene TRBJ1-2; 8 nucleotides line up with TRBD1. The junction had 8 bases not matched to a gene; V was cut back by 2 bases and J by 3 bases. The CDR3 length is 15 residues. Looked up from germline, CDR1 is GTSNPN and CDR2 is SVGIG (reference sequence). CDR3 region: CAWSHLRGQDYGYTF. The CDR3 DNA reads TGTGCCTGGAGTCACCTCAGGGGGCAGGACTATGGCTACACCTTC.